The clone carrying this TCR beta chain is a singleton in its sample. Its antigen remains unknown. Germline trimming cut 3 bases from V and 11 bases from J; bases unmatched to any gene: 18. From germline, CDR1 is SNHLY and CDR2 FYNNEI. This CDR3 has 17 residues. The data originate from a study of T-cell reconstitution after alpha-beta-depleted transplantation in children. Preparation of the TCRbeta library was carried out with unique molecular identifiers. TCRdb re-called the PCR reads with MiXCR, one entry per CDR3 protein. The data hold 700,000 to 850,000 distinct CDR3 sequences, with about 16% observed a single time. General study results and limits: Where alpha-beta T cells came from about two months after transplant was reportedly several hundred expanded graft clones. From newly produced T cells came most of the T-cell counts and diversity one year after transplant. Surviving recipient T cells and thymic progenitors produced the high day-60 TCRbeta diversity seen in some patients.

The TCR comes from a male patient between 5 and 17 years old who had a stem cell transplant for acute lymphoblastic leukemia, so the T cells may come from the graft donor. The chain carries TRBV2 and TRBJ2-3; 9 bases fit TRBD1. Source: PBMCs, mostly from graft donor cells, taken 360 days after TCRalphabeta/CD19-depleted stem cell transplant. This chain's CDR3 is CASSEFRSGTGSWKQYF. For the CDR3, the DNA is TGTGCCAGCAGTGAGTTCCGGAGCGGGACAGGGTCTTGGAAGCAGTATTTT. Supplemented by reference TRBV2 and TRBJ2-3, the full variable domain reads EPEVTQTPSHQVTQMGQEVILRCVPISNHLYFYWYRQILGQKVEFLVSFYNNEISEKSEIFDDQFSVERPDGSNFTLKIRSTKLEDSAMYFCASSEFRSGTGSWKQYFGPGTRLTVL.